These 5 T cell receptor beta chains were sequenced from one sample in a study of response to subunit inactivated influenza vaccine. TCRdb re-called the RT-PCR reads with MiXCR, one entry per CDR3 protein. The repertoire consists of under 550,000 distinct CDR3 sequences, with around 8% occurring once and the leading ten covering 10% to 15%. The sample here was PBMCs from blood, taken less than 30 months after vaccination. These receptors originate from a man in his fifties or sixties who received an inactivated influenza vaccine.

The table lists this clonotype with many counts. The CDR3 DNA follows: TGCAGTGCTAGAGGACCGGGACTAGCGGAGGGGGAGCAGTACTTC. It translates to CSARGPGLAEGEQYF. V usage is TRBV20-1 and J usage is TRBJ2-7; 11 nucleotides line up with TRBD2. Germline CDR1 and CDR2: DFQATT and SNEGSKA (reference sequence). CDR3 length equals 15 residues. Trimming cost V 1 base and J 7 bases; bases outside gene matches: 9.

This clonotype was seen ten or more times. This chain connects TRBV20-1 to TRBJ1-4, with D unresolved. Germline CDR1 is DFQATT and CDR2 is SNEGSKA (reference sequence). V was cut by 3 bases and J by 4 bases, with 6 bases left in between. The CDR3 runs to 12 residues. The CDR3 nucleotides are TGCAGTGCTAGTCCGGGTAATGAAAAACTGTTTTTT. It is translated as CSASPGNEKLFF.

This clonotype has only a few counts. J is TRBJ2-7 and V is TRBV6-2 or TRBV6-3; 13 bases are shared with TRBD2. With V trimmed by 6 bases and J by 0 bases, 5 bases remained unmatched. CDR3 length: 16 amino acids. Germline CDR1 is MNHEY and CDR2 is SVGEGT. CDR3 coding DNA: TGTGCCAGCAGCCTCTGGACTAGCGGGAGCTCCTACGAGCAGTACTTC. Amino acids: CASSLWTSGSSYEQYF.

This clonotype was detected a few times. The rearrangement uses TRBV6-4 and TRBJ1-1, with TRBD1 matching 8 bases. This CDR3 spans 15 amino acids. J lost 5 bases, V lost 6 bases, and 11 bases had no gene match. The germline gives CDR1 MRHNA, CDR2 SNTAGT. CDR3 residues: CASSREQGASTEAFF. The CDR3 DNA follows: TGTGCCAGCAGCAGAGAGCAGGGGGCGAGTACTGAAGCTTTCTTT.

The rearrangement joins TRBV5-3 to TRBJ2-1; possible D gene TRBD1, 7 bases. TRBV5-3 is an ORF; its function is uncertain. The CDR3 runs to 16 residues. V was trimmed by 8 bases and J by 6 bases, leaving 24 bases between them. The CDR3: CASSLPEGALGNEQFF. CDR3 nucleotides: TGTGCCAGCAGCCTTCCGGAGGGGGCCTTGGGCAATGAGCAGTTCTTC.